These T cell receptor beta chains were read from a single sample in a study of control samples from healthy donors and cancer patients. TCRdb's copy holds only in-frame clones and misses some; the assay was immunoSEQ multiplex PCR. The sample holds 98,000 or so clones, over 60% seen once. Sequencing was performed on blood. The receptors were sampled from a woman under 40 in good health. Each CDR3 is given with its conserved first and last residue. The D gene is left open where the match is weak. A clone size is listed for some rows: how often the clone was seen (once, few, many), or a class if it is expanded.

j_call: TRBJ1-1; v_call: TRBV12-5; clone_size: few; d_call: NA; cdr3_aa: CASALTRGQKAFF; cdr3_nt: TGTGCTAGTGCCCTAACCAGGGGTCAAAAAGCTTTCTTT
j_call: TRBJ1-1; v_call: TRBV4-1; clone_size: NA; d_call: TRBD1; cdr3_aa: CASSINRGRTEAFF; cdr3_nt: TGCGCCAGCAGCATCAACAGGGGGCGCACTGAAGCTTTCTTT
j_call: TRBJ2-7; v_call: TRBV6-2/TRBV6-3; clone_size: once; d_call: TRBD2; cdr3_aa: CASSKTRPGLISYEQYF; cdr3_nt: TGTGCCAGCAGTAAAACCCGACCGGGACTAATCTCCTACGAGCAGTACTTC
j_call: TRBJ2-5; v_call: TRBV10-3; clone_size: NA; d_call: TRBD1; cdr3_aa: CAISEGTGGETQYF; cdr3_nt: TGTGCCATCAGTGAGGGGACAGGGGGGGAGACCCAGTACTTC
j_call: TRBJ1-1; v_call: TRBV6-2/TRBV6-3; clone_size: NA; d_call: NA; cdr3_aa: CASSYPGDFTEAFF; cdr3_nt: TGTGCCAGCAGTTACCCAGGGGACTTCACTGAAGCTTTCTTT
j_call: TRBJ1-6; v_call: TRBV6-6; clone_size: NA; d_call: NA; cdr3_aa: CASRSEGSYNSPLHF; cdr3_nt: TGTGCCAGCAGGAGTGAGGGCTCCTATAATTCACCCCTCCACTTT
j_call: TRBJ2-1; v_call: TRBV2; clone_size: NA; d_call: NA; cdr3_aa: CASTASGPAEQFF; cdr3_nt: TGTGCCAGCACGGCGTCTGGACCTGCTGAGCAGTTCTTC
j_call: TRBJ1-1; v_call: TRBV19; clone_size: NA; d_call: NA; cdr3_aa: CASSKSHAGVNTEAFF; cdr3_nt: TGTGCCAGTAGTAAGTCCCACGCAGGGGTTAACACTGAAGCTTTCTTT
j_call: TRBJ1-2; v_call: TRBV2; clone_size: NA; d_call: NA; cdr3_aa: CASRGGRVYGYTF; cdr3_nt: TGTGCCAGCAGGGGGGGCAGGGTCTATGGCTACACCTTC
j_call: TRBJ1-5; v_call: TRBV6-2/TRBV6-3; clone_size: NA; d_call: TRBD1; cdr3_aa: CASSYQTRGGSRSNQPQHF; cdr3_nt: TGTGCCAGCAGTTATCAGACCAGGGGGGGTAGTAGGAGCAATCAGCCCCAGCATTTT
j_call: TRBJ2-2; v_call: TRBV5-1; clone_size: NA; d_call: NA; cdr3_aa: CASSQSGPWNTGELFF; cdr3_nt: TGCGCCAGCAGCCAATCCGGCCCTTGGAACACCGGGGAGCTGTTTTTT
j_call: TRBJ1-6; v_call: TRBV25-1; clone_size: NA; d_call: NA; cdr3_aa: CASSEYTGAYNSPLHF; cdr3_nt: TGTGCCAGCAGTGAATATACAGGCGCCTATAATTCACCCCTCCACTTT
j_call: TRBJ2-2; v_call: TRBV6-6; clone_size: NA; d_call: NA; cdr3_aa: CASTFGGGAGTGELFF; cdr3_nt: TGTGCCAGCACCTTCGGAGGGGGGGCGGGAACCGGGGAGCTGTTTTTT